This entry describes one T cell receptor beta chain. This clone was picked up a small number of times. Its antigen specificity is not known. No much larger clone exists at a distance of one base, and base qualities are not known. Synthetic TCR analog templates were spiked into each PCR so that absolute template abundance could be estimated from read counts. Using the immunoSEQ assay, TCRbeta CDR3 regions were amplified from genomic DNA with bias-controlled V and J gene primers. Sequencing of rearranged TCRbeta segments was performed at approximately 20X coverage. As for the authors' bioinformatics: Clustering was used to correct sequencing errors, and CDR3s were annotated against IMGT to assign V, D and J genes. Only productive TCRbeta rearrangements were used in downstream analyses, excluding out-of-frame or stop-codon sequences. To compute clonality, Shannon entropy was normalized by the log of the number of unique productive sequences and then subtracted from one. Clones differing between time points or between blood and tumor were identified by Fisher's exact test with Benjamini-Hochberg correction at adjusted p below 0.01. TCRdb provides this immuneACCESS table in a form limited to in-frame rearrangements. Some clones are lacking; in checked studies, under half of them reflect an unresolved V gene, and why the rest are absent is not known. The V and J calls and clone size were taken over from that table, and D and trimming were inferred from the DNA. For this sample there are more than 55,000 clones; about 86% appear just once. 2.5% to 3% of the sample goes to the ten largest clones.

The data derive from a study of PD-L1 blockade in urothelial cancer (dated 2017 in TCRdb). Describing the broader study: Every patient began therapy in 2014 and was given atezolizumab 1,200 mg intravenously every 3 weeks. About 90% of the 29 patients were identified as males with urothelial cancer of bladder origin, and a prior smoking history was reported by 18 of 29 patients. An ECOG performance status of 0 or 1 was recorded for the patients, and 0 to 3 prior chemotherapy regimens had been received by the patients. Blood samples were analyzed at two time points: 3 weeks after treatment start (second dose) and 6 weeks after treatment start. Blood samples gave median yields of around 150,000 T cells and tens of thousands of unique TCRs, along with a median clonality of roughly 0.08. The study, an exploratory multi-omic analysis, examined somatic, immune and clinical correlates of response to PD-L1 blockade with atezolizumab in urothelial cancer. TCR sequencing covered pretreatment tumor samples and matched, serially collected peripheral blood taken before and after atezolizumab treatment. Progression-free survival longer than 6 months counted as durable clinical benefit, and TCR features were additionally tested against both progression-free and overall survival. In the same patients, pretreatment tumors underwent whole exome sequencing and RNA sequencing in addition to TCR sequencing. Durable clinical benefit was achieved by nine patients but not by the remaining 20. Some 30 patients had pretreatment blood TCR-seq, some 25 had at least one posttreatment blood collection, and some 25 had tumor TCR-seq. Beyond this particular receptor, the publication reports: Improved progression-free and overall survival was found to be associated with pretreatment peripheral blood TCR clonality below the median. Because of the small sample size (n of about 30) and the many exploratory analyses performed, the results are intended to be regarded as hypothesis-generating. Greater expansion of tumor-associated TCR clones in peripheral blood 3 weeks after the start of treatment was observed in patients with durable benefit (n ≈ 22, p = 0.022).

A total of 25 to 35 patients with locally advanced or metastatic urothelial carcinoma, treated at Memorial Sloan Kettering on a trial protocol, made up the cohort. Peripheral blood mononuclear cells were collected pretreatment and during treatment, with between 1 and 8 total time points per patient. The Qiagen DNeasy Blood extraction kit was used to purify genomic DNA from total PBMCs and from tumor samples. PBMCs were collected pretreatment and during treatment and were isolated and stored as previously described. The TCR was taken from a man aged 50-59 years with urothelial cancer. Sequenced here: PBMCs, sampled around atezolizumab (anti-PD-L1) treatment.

At the DNA level, the sequence is TGTGCCAGCAGTCCCGACAGGGGGACGGTGAAGAACACTGAAGCTTTCTTT. This sequence encodes CASSPDRGTVKNTEAFF. Here the chain combines TRBV7-9 and TRBJ1-1; 9 nucleotides in the junction match TRBD1. The CDR3 contains 17 residues, cysteine and phenylalanine counted. The read is trimmed to its CDR3 DNA, 51 bases read in frame from base 1. The germline V gene (reference sequence) specifies SEHNR as CDR1 and FQNEAQ as CDR2. V ends up 6 bases short and J 1 base short, with an unmatched junction base count of 12. The full variable domain, completed from the reference TRBV7-9 and TRBJ1-1 proteins outside the CDR3, reads DTGVSQNPRHKITKRGQNVTFRCDPISEHNRLYWYRQTLGQGPEFLTYFQNEAQLEKSRLLSDRFSAERPKGSFSTLEIQRTEQGDSAMYLCASSPDRGTVKNTEAFFGQGTRLTVV.